This TCR beta chain was profiled in a study of cytotoxic CD8 clonotypes in ibrutinib-treated CLL. Overall study: Partial response occurred in some 25 patients and complete response in 2; at median roughly 74 months, roughly 15 remained remitted and roughly 12 progressed. Mean productive templates were 255,043; mean productive rearrangements were over 80,000.

The table came from immunoSEQ multiplex PCR; TCRdb's copy has only in-frame clones and leaves some out. The sample consists of around 330,000 clones, 67% of them appearing once. Concerning this clone itself: Antigen unknown.

Findings of the study overall: The times at which samples were taken varied between sustained-remission and progressing patients.

CDR3 size: 12 residues. J gave up 4 bases and V 10 bases, and 5 bases lay outside the gene matches. The germline V gene has CDR1 LNHDA and CDR2 SQIVND (reference sequence). The rearrangement links TRBV19 to TRBJ2-7, with 9 bases matching TRBD1. The sequence was collected from a human donor with chronic lymphocytic leukemia. Sequencing used PBMCs, obtained after 36 months of ibrutinib treatment. The CDR3 coding sequence is TGTGCCACTAAGACAGGGGGTTACGAGCAGTACTTC. Protein: CATKTGGYEQYF.